Presented here are 3 T cell receptor beta chains from one specimen sequenced in a study of blood T cell repertoires in COVID-19. Profiling relied on immunoSEQ multiplex PCR, and the TCRdb table lists in-frame clones only, not all of them. The repertoire holds some 300,000 clones, with roughly 90% as singletons. What was sequenced was PBMCs or T cells enriched from blood (not recorded which). The receptors here all came from a woman aged 45-65 years who had been exposed to COVID-19.

The gene calls are TRBV5-1 and TRBJ2-7; D gene ambiguous. There are 16 residues in the CDR3. Germline loops: CDR1 SGHRS, CDR2 YFSETQ. Trimming took 0 bases from V and 0 from J, leaving 13 bases between them. CDR3 loop: CASSLAGSDFSYEQYF. CDR3 in DNA: TGCGCCAGCAGCTTGGCTGGCTCCGATTTCTCCTACGAGCAGTACTTC.

This clone appeared a single time. The chain joins TRBV18 to TRBJ1-2, with a tentative D call TRBD1 (6 bases). Per the germline V gene, CDR1 is KGHSH and CDR2 is LQKENI. The CDR3 length is 15 residues. Trimming took off 5 bases at V and 7 bases at J, with 20 bases between the two ends. The CDR3: CASSYQQGGGPGYTF. CDR3 in DNA: TGTGCCAGCTCATATCAACAGGGCGGGGGGCCTGGCTACACCTTC.

The chain is built from TRBV2 and TRBJ1-1; no clear D. V lost 6 bases to trimming and J lost 5 bases, with 10 bases between them. Germline V gene sequence: CDR1 SNHLY, CDR2 FYNNEI. The CDR3 contains 12 residues. CDR3 in amino acids: CASRATLTEAFF. The CDR3 DNA reads TGTGCCAGCAGGGCGACACTGACTGAAGCTTTCTTT.